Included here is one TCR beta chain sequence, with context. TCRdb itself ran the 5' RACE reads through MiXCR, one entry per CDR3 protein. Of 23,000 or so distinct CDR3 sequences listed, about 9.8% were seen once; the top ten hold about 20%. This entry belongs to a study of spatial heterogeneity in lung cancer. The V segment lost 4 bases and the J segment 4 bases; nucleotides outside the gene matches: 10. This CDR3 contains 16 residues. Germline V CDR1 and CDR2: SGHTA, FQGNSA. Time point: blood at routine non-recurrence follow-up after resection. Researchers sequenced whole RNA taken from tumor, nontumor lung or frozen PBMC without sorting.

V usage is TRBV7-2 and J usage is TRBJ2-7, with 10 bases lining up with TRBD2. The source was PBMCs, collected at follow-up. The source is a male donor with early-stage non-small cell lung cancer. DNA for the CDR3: TGTGCCAGCAGCTCCTCGACTAGCGGGTTGGGTTACGAGCAGTACTTC. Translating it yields CASSSSTSGLGYEQYF.